Listed here is a single TCR beta chain. One end of the junction is discordant with germline, which a read error may explain. Three rounds of nested PCR, following a modified ARM-PCR protocol, produced the TCRbeta library. TCRdb processed the multiplex PCR reads anew with MiXCR; each CDR3 protein has one entry. The data show approximately 120,000 distinct CDR3 sequences, 66% seen once. The sample originates from a study of tumor and adjacent non-tumor tissue in lung cancer. This sample's RNA came from whole unsorted tissue. The material sequenced was lung tumor tissue. This receptor was identified in a man aged 25-40 years with non-small cell lung cancer.

CDR3 bases: TGCGCCAGCAGTCAAGATGAGACGAGAGGTACGCACGAGCAGTACTTC. It yields the protein CASSQDETRGTHEQYF. The chain has TRBV4-1 and TRBJ2-7; D gene unclear. The CDR3 is 16 amino acids. Germline V gene data show CDR1 as MGHRA and CDR2 as YSYEKL.